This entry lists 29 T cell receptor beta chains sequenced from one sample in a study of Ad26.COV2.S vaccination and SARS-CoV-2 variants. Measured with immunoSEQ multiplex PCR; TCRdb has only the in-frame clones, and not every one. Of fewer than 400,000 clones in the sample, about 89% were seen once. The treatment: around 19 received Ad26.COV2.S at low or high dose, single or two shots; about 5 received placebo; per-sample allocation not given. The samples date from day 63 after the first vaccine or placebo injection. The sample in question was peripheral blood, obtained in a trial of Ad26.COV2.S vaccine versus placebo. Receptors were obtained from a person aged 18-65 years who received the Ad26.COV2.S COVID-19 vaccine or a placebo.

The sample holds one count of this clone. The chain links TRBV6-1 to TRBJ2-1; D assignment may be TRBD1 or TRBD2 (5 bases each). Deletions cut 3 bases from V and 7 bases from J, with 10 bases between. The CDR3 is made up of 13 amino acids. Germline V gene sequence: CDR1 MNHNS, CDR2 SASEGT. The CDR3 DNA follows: TGTGCCAGCAGTGAGGGGGAAAGGAATGAGCAGTTCTTC. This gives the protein CASSEGERNEQFF.

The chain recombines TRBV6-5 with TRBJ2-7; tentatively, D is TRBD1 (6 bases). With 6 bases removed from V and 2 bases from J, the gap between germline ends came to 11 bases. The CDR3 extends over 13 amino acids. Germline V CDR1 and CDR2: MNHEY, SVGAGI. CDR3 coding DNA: TGTGCCAGCAGAGCCGGGACACCCTACGAGCAGTACTTC. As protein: CASRAGTPYEQYF.

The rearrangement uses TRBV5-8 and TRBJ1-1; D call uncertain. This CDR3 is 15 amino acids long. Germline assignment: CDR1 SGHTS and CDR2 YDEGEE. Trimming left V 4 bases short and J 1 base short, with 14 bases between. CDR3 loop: CASSPTPLGNTEAFF. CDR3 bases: TGTGCCAGCAGCCCAACGCCCCTGGGGAACACTGAAGCTTTCTTT.

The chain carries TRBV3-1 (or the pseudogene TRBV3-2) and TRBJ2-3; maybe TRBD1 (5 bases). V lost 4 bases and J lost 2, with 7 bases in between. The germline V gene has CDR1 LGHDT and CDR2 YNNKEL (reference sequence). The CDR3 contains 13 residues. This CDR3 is CASSLTDTDTQYF. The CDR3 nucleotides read TGTGCCAGCAGCCTGACAGACACAGATACGCAGTATTTT.

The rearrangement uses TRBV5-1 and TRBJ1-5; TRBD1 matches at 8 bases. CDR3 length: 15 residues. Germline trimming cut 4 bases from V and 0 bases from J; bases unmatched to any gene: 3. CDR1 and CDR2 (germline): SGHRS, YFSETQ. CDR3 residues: CASSPGGLSNQPQHF. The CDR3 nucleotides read TGCGCCAGCAGCCCAGGGGGCCTTAGCAATCAGCCCCAGCATTTT.

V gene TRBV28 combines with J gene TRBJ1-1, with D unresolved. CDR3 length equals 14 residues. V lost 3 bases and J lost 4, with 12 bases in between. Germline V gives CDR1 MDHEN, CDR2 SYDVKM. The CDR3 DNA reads TGTGCCAGCAGTTTGTGGGGTGATGGCACTGAAGCTTTCTTT. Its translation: CASSLWGDGTEAFF.

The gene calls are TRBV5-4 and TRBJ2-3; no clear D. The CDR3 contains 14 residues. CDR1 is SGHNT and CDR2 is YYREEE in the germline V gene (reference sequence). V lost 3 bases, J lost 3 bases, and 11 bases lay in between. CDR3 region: CASSSRAFTDTQYF. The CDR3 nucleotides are TGTGCCAGCAGCTCTAGGGCCTTTACAGATACGCAGTATTTT.

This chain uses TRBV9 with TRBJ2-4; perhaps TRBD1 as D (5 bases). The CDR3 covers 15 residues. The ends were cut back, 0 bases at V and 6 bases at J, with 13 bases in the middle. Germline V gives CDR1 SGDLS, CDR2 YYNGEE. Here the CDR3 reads CASSVATGVGNIQYF. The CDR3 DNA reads TGTGCCAGCAGCGTAGCTACAGGAGTCGGAAACATTCAGTACTTC.

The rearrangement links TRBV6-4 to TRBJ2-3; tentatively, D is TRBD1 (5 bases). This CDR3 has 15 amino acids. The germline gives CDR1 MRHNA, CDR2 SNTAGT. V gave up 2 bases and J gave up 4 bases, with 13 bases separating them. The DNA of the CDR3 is TGTGCCAGCAGTGACGGGGCCGGTGGGGCAGATACGCAGTATTTT. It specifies CASSDGAGGADTQYF.

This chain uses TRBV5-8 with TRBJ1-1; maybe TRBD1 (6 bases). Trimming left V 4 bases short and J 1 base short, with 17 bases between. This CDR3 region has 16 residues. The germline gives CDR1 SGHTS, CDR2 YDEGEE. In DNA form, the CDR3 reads TGTGCCAGCAGCCCCGGGGGCGGCAGGGCGAACACTGAAGCTTTCTTT. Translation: CASSPGGGRANTEAFF.

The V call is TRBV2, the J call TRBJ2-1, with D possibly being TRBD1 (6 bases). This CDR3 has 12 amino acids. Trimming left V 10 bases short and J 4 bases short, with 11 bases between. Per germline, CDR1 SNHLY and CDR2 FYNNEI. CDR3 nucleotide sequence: TGTGCCATCAGGACAGTATACAATGAGCAGTTCTTC. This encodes CAIRTVYNEQFF. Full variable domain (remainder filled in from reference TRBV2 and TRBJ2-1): EPEVTQTPSHQVTQMGQEVILRCVPISNHLYFYWYRQILGQKVEFLVSFYNNEISEKSEIFDDQFSVERPDGSNFTLKIRSTKLEDSAMYFCAIRTVYNEQFFGPGTRLTVL.

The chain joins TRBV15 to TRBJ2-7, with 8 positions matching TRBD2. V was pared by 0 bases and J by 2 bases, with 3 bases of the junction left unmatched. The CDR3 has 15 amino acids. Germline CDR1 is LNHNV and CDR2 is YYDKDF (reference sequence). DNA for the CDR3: TGTGCCACCAGCAGAGATCCGGGAGGGCCCTACGAGCAGTACTTC. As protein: CATSRDPGGPYEQYF.

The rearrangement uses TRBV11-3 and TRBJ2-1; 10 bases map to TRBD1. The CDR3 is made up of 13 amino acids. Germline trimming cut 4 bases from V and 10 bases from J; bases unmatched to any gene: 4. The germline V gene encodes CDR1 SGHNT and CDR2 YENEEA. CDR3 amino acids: CASSSVTGGEQFF. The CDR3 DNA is TGTGCCAGCAGCTCCGTGACAGGGGGCGAGCAGTTCTTC.

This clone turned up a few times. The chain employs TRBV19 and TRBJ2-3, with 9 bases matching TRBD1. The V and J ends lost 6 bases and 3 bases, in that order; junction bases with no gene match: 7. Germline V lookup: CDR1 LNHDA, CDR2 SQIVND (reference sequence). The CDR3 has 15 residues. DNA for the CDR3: TGTGCCAGTAGCACAGGACAGGGGAGGACAGATACGCAGTATTTT. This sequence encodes CASSTGQGRTDTQYF.

This chain's CDR3 is CASTPPGARNQPQHF. CDR3 coding DNA: TGTGCCAGTACCCCCCCGGGGGCACGAAATCAGCCCCAGCATTTT. V usage is TRBV19 and J usage is TRBJ1-5; the D gene is possibly TRBD1 (6 bases). V was trimmed by 7 bases and J by 4 bases, leaving 17 bases between them. Germline V gives CDR1 LNHDA, CDR2 SQIVND (reference sequence). CDR3 length: 15 amino acids.

The CDR3 region is CASSVAGQPQHF. DNA for the CDR3: TGTGCCAGCAGTGTGGCGGGTCAGCCCCAGCATTTT. The J gene is TRBJ1-5, the V gene TRBV2; no clear D gene. Trimming took 4 bases from V and 6 from J, leaving 7 bases between them. The CDR3 spans 12 residues. The V gene's germline CDR1 is SNHLY and CDR2 FYNNEI.

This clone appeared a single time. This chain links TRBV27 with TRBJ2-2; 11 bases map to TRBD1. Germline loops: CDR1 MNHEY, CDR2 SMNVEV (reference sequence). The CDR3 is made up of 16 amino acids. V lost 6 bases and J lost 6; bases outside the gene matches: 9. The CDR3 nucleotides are TGTGCCAGCAGCCAAGCCCTGGGACAGGGGGCCGGGGAGCTGTTTTTT. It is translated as CASSQALGQGAGELFF.

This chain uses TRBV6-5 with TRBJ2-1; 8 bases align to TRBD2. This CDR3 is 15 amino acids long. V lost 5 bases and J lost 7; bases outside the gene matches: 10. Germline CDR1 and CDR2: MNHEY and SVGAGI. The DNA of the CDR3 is TGTGCCAGCAGTCCCGTTACCGGGGGGGGAAATGAGCAGTTCTTC. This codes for CASSPVTGGGNEQFF.

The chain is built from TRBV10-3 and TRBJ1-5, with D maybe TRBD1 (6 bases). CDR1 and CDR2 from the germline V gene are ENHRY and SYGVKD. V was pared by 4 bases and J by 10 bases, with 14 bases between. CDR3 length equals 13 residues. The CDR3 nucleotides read TGTGCCATCAGTGCCCAGGGGAAAGATCCCCAGCATTTT. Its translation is CAISAQGKDPQHF.

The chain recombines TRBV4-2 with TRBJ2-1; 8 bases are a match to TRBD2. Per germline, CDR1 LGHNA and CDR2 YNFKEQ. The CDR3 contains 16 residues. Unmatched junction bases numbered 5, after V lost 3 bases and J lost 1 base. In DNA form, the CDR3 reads TGTGCCAGCAGCCAGCTACTAGCGGCTTCCTACAATGAGCAGTTCTTC. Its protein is CASSQLLAASYNEQFF.

The CDR3 region is CASKETAYEQYF. In nucleotides, the CDR3 is TGTGCCAGCAAAGAGACAGCCTACGAGCAGTACTTC. The chain employs TRBV2 and TRBJ2-7, with D possibly matching TRBD1 (5 bases). This CDR3 is built from 12 residues. Germline V gene lookup returns CDR1 SNHLY and CDR2 FYNNEI. Trimming took off 7 bases at V and 2 bases at J, with 9 bases between the two ends.

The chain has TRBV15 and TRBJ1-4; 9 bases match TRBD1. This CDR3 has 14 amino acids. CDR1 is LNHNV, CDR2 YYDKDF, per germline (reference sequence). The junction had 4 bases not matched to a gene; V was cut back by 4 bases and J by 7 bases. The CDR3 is CATSTRTGVEKLFF. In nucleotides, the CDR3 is TGTGCCACCAGCACCCGGACAGGGGTTGAAAAACTGTTTTTT. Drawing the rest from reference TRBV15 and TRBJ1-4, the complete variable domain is DAMVIQNPRYQVTQFGKPVTLSCSQTLNHNVMYWYQQKSSQAPKLLFHYYDKDFNNEADTPDNFQSRRPNTSFCFLDIRSPGLGDTAMYLCATSTRTGVEKLFFGSGTQLSVL.

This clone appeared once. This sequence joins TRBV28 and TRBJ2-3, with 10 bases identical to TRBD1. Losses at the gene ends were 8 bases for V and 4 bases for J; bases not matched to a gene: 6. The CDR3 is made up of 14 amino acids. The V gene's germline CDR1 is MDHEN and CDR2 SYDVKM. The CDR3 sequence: CASCGTGAPDTQYF. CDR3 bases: TGTGCCAGCTGTGGGACAGGGGCCCCAGATACGCAGTATTTT.

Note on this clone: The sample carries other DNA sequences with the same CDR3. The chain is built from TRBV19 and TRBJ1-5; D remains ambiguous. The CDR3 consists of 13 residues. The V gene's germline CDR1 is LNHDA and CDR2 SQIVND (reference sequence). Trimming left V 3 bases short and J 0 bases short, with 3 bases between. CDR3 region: CASSISSNQPQHF. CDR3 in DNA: TGTGCCAGTAGTATTTCTAGCAATCAGCCCCAGCATTTT.

The CDR3 bases are TGTGCCTCGTGGGCCCACTCCAACTATGGCTACACCTTC. Amino acid sequence: CASWAHSNYGYTF. The chain is built from TRBV30 and TRBJ1-2, with D hard to call. Germline CDR1 reads GTSNPN; CDR2 reads SVGIG (reference sequence). Between the trimmed V and J ends, which lost 7 bases and 2 bases, there was a span of 14 bases. The CDR3 length is 13 residues.

In nucleotides, the CDR3 is TGTGCCAGCAGATGGGACGGCGCGAACACCGGGGAGCTGTTTTTT. It is translated as CASRWDGANTGELFF. The chain is built from TRBV28 and TRBJ2-2, with D possibly being TRBD1 or TRBD2 (5 bases each). Germline assignment: CDR1 MDHEN and CDR2 SYDVKM. The CDR3 contains 15 residues. The V gene lost 6 bases and the J gene lost 0 bases, with 11 bases spanning the gap.

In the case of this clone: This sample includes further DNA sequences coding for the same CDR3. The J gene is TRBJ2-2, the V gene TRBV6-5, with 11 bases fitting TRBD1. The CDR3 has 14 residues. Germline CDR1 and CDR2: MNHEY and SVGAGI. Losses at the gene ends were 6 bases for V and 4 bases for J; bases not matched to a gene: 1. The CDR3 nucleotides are TGTGCCAGCAGAGGGACAGGGGGCACCGGGGAGCTGTTTTTT. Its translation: CASRGTGGTGELFF.

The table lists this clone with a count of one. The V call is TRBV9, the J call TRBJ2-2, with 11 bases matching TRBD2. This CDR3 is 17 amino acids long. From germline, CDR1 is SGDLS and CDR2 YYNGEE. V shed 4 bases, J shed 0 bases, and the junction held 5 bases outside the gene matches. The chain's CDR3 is CASSLRLAGPNTGELFF. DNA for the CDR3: TGTGCCAGCAGCCTGAGACTAGCGGGACCGAACACCGGGGAGCTGTTTTTT.

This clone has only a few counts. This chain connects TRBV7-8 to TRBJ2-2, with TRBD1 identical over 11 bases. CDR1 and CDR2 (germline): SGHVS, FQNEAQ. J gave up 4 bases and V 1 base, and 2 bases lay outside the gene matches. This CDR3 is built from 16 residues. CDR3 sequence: CASSLGTGGSTGELFF. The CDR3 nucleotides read TGTGCCAGCAGCTTAGGGACAGGGGGCTCCACCGGGGAGCTGTTTTTT.